The sample holds a few counts of the clone carrying this TCR beta chain. Its antigen is currently unknown. This sample was included in a study of Ad26.COV2.S vaccination and SARS-CoV-2 variants. As to treatment: some 20 received Ad26.COV2.S at low or high dose, single or two shots; several received placebo; per-sample allocation not given. The study sampled participants on day 63 after the first vaccine or placebo injection. Per the germline V gene, CDR1 is PRHDT and CDR2 is FYEKMQ (reference sequence). Trimming pared 4 bases from V and 7 bases from J, leaving 16 bases between. The CDR3 runs to 14 residues. TCRdb's copy holds only in-frame clones and misses some; the assay was immunoSEQ multiplex PCR. Altogether more than 300,000 clones are present, about 86% being singletons, with the ten largest covering approximately 2%. General observations from the study: A substantial breadth of spike-specific CD8+ and CD4+ T cell responses after vaccination has been reported.

The V gene is TRBV13, the J gene TRBJ2-5; D perhaps matches TRBD2 (6 bases). The receptor was isolated from a person aged 18-65 years who received the Ad26.COV2.S COVID-19 vaccine or a placebo. Sequencing was performed on peripheral blood, taken in a trial of Ad26.COV2.S vaccine versus placebo. The CDR3 reads CASSWRGLGGTQYF. The CDR3 bases are TGTGCCAGCAGCTGGAGGGGACTGGGGGGGACCCAGTACTTC. The whole variable domain, remainder taken from reference TRBV13 and TRBJ2-5, is AAGVIQSPRHLIKEKRETATLKCYPIPRHDTVYWYQQGPGQDPQFLISFYEKMQSDKGSIPDRFSAQQFSDYHSELNMSSLELGDSALYFCASSWRGLGGTQYFGPGTRLLVL.